This record concerns one T cell receptor (beta chain) sequence. Antigen unknown. Trimming cost V 0 bases and J 4 bases, with 7 bases left between them. Germline V CDR1 and CDR2: DFQATT, SNEGSKA (reference sequence). This CDR3 has 13 residues. Treatment indicated: roughly nine-day PBMC culture with coronavirus spike peptide pools or control peptides (ViraFEST assay). This sample is part of a study of vaccination and CD4 T cells after COVID-19. At the Johns Hopkins FTIC core, DNA taken from cultured CD4+ T cells was sequenced by way of the Oncomine TCR Beta short-read assay. TCRdb ran MiXCR on the PCR reads and lists one entry per CDR3 protein. The sample includes 25,000 or so distinct CDR3 sequences, 67% of them seen just once.

This sequence joins TRBV20-1 and TRBJ1-5; D is uncertain. This material consisted of CD4+ T cells from blood, cultured in vitro, taken after SARS-CoV-2 vaccination. The sequence came from a human donor who received a COVID-19 vaccine. The CDR3 nucleotides are TGCAGTGCTAGAGATAAAGGAAATCAGCCCCAGCATTTT. It specifies CSARDKGNQPQHF.